This entry concerns a single TCR beta chain. Sequenced by immunoSEQ multiplex PCR; TCRdb stores in-frame clones only, minus some. The table records about 180,000 clones, approximately 86% of them present only once. Deletions cut 8 bases from V and 4 bases from J, with 9 bases between. The CDR3 is 13 amino acids. CDR1 is SNHLY and CDR2 is FYNNEI in the germline V gene. These data belong to a study of blood T cell repertoires in COVID-19. Study-level background: PBMCs, B-cell-depleted T cells, or T cells provided the cDNA or gDNA that made up the material.

Material for sequencing was peripheral blood. This clonotype was obtained from a woman aged 25-40 years with active or convalescent COVID-19. The rearrangement joins TRBV2 to TRBJ2-6, with D tentatively TRBD1 (6 bases). The CDR3 DNA reads as TGTGCCAGCGGGACATCCGGGGCCAACGTCCTGACTTTC. It specifies CASGTSGANVLTF.